A single sample is the source of the 10 T cell receptor beta chains below, sequenced in a study of cytomegalovirus exposure and HLA in healthy donors. PCR employed 60 Vbeta and 13 Jbeta primers. TCRdb keeps only in-frame clones here, not all; method: immunoSEQ multiplex PCR. Of 55,000 to 90,000 clones listed, around 78% are singletons. The sample consisted of PBMCs. The receptors were sampled from a man aged 45-65 years in good health and CMV-seronegative.

The chain employs TRBV5-1 and TRBJ1-2, with a tentative D call TRBD1 (6 bases). CDR3 length: 13 amino acids. Looked up from germline, CDR1 is SGHRS and CDR2 is YFSETQ. V lost 2 bases and J lost 7, with 12 bases in between. The CDR3: CASSLQGDGGYTF. As DNA, the CDR3 is TGCGCCAGCAGCTTACAGGGAGATGGTGGCTACACCTTC.

V gene TRBV27 combines with J gene TRBJ2-3, with D possibly TRBD2 on 6 matching bases. The CDR3 loop spans 15 amino acids. Deletions cut 6 bases from V and 2 bases from J, with 15 bases between. The germline CDR1 and CDR2 sequences are MNHEY and SMNVEV (reference sequence). The CDR3 DNA sequence: TGTGCCAGCAGACCGGGAGCCTACTCCACAGATACGCAGTATTTT. Translated: CASRPGAYSTDTQYF.

The CDR3 region has the DNA TGTGCCAGCAGCTTAACCAGCGGGGGTGTATACGAGCAGTACTTC. Its translation: CASSLTSGGVYEQYF. This chain uses TRBV11-2 with TRBJ2-7; 8 nucleotides match TRBD2. Per germline, CDR1 SGHAT and CDR2 FQNNGV. The CDR3 spans 15 residues. The J segment lost 4 bases and the V segment lost 2 bases, leaving 7 bases of the junction unmatched. Filled out from reference TRBV11-2 and TRBJ2-7, the complete variable domain reads EAGVAQSPRYKIIEKRQSVAFWCNPISGHATLYWYQQILGQGPKLLIQFQNNGVVDDSQLPKDRFSAERLKGVDSTLKIQPAKLEDSAVYLCASSLTSGGVYEQYFGPGTRLTVT.

CDR3 protein: CASSDDIPGPRGKGATEAFF. CDR3 sequence (DNA): TGTGCCAGCAGTGACGACATACCCGGGCCCAGGGGAAAGGGGGCCACTGAAGCTTTCTTT. V gene TRBV2 combines with J gene TRBJ1-1; 7 nucleotides agree with TRBD1. J gave up 4 bases and V 3 bases, and 23 bases lay outside the gene matches. Germline V gene data show CDR1 as SNHLY and CDR2 as FYNNEI. This CDR3 contains 20 residues.

The chain recombines TRBV7-3 with TRBJ2-1; 11 bases line up with TRBD2. The CDR3 has 15 residues. Trimming at V came to 6 bases and at J to 4 bases, leaving 5 bases not matched to a gene. Germline lookup yields CDR1 SGHTA and CDR2 FQGTGA. The CDR3 loop is CASSLAGGPYNEQFF. The CDR3, as DNA: TGTGCCAGCAGTTTAGCGGGGGGGCCTTACAATGAGCAGTTCTTC.

The J gene is TRBJ2-2, the V gene TRBV11-2; the match to TRBD2 covers 7 bases. Germline assignment: CDR1 SGHAT and CDR2 FQNNGV. The length of the CDR3 is 15 residues. The V segment lost 2 bases and the J segment 5 bases; nucleotides outside the gene matches: 5. The CDR3 DNA follows: TGTGCCAGCAGCTTACGGCGGGAGCGGACCGGGGAGCTGTTTTTT. It is translated as CASSLRRERTGELFF.

V and J are TRBV27 and TRBJ1-5; perhaps TRBD1 as D (6 bases). From germline, CDR1 is MNHEY and CDR2 SMNVEV (reference sequence). V was cut by 6 bases and J by 0 bases, with 12 bases left in between. This CDR3 is built from 15 residues. The CDR3 protein is CASRTGTTSNQPQHF. In DNA form, the CDR3 reads TGTGCCAGCAGGACCGGGACAACTAGCAATCAGCCCCAGCATTTT.

This clone was found a few times. This chain connects TRBV2 to TRBJ1-2, with D perhaps matching TRBD1 (5 bases). Trimming left V 7 bases short and J 8 bases short, with 20 bases between. This CDR3 is built from 14 residues. Per germline, CDR1 SNHLY and CDR2 FYNNEI. The CDR3 nucleotides are TGTGCCAGCACTATAACAGGTCGGCGAGACGGCTACACCTTC. Translating gives CASTITGRRDGYTF.

CDR3 residues: CASSLSRDNSPLHF. The CDR3 DNA sequence: TGTGCCAGCAGCCTTTCCAGGGATAATTCACCCCTCCACTTT. This chain links TRBV7-9 with TRBJ1-6, with D tentatively TRBD1 (5 bases). V gave up 5 bases and J gave up 5 bases, with 10 bases separating them. The CDR3 contains 14 residues. CDR1 and CDR2 from the germline V gene are SEHNR and FQNEAQ (reference sequence).

Here the CDR3 reads CSAPDFYGYTF. As DNA, the CDR3 is TGCAGTGCTCCAGACTTCTATGGCTACACCTTC. The gene calls are TRBV20-1 and TRBJ1-2, with no clear D. V lost 5 bases and J 4 bases, leaving 8 bases between the germline ends. Germline V gene sequence: CDR1 DFQATT, CDR2 SNEGSKA (reference sequence). CDR3 length equals 11 residues.